This T cell receptor (beta chain) was observed in a study of blood T cell repertoires in COVID-19. All enrollees were roughly 18 to 90 years old and from fewer than 25 US areas. Trimming cost V 4 bases and J 8 bases, with 15 bases left between them. CDR1 SGHRS and CDR2 YFSETQ come from the germline V gene. The CDR3 is 14 amino acids. Sequenced by immunoSEQ multiplex PCR; TCRdb stores in-frame clones only, minus some. This sample has about 460,000 clones, with approximately 90% found just once. The origin of this receptor is a woman aged 55-70 years who had recovered from COVID-19. This sequence joins TRBV5-1 and TRBJ1-4; D is unresolved. The sample comprised PBMCs or T cells enriched from blood (not recorded which). The CDR3 sequence: CASSPNYDREKLFF. DNA of the CDR3: TGCGCCAGCAGCCCCAACTACGACCGAGAAAAACTGTTTTTT.